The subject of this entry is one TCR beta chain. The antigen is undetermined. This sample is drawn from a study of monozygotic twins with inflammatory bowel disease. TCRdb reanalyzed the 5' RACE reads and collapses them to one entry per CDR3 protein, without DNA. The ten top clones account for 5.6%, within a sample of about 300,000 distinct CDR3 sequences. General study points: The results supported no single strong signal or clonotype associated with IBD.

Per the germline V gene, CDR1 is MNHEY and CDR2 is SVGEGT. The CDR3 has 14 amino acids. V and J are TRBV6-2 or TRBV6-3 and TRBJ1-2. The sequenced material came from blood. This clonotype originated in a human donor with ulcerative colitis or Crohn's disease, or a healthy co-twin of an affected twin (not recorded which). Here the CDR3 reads CASSYSGPGYGYTF.